These 21 T cell receptor beta chains originate from one sample sequenced in a study of technical replicates of blood from a handful of donors. Sequenced by immunoSEQ multiplex PCR; TCRdb stores in-frame clones only, minus some. The table shows approximately 82,000 clones, with 96% occurring only once. Sequenced: T cells isolated from PBMCs. Receptors were obtained from a human donor in good health.

V is TRBV6-1 and J is TRBJ2-3; 9 bases fit TRBD2. This CDR3 region has 14 residues. Trimming took 8 bases from V and 8 from J; bases not matched to a gene: 11. Germline V gene lookup returns CDR1 MNHNS and CDR2 SASEGT. The chain's CDR3 is CASYRLAGVATQYF. The CDR3 DNA is TGTGCCAGCTATCGGTTAGCGGGAGTAGCTACGCAGTATTTT.

The genes are TRBV28 and TRBJ2-5, with 7 nucleotides matching TRBD1. Germline-derived CDR1 and CDR2 are MDHEN and SYDVKM. Germline trimming cut 3 bases from V and 5 bases from J; bases unmatched to any gene: 9. The CDR3 is made up of 15 amino acids. This CDR3 reads CASSFPRQGVETQYF. CDR3 in DNA: TGTGCCAGCAGTTTTCCCAGACAGGGAGTGGAGACCCAGTACTTC. Filled out from reference TRBV28 and TRBJ2-5, the complete variable domain reads DVKVTQSSRYLVKRTGEKVFLECVQDMDHENMFWYRQDPGLGLRLIYFSYDVKMKEKGDIPEGYSVSREKKERFSLILESASTNQTSMYLCASSFPRQGVETQYFGPGTRLLVL.

The CDR3 DNA reads as TGCAGCGTTGACCGGGGGGAGGGCTACACCTTC. Amino acid sequence: CSVDRGEGYTF. The chain has TRBV29-1 and TRBJ1-2; tentatively, D is TRBD1 (5 bases). Germline CDR1 reads SQVTM; CDR2 reads ANQGSEA. The CDR3 covers 11 residues. Trimming pared 3 bases from V and 8 bases from J, leaving 10 bases between.

The rearrangement uses TRBV10-3 and TRBJ2-5; D remains ambiguous. The length of the CDR3 is 11 residues. From germline, CDR1 is ENHRY and CDR2 SYGVKD. Trimming took 4 bases from V and 3 from J, leaving 3 bases between them. The CDR3 DNA follows: TGTGCCATCAGTGCGGAAGAGACCCAGTACTTC. It translates to CAISAEETQYF.

The V call is TRBV27, the J call TRBJ2-7, with D perhaps TRBD1 (6 bases). The V gene's germline CDR1 is MNHEY and CDR2 SMNVEV (reference sequence). The CDR3 is 15 residues long. Deletions cut 0 bases from V and 4 bases from J, with 13 bases between. The CDR3 region has the DNA TGTGCCAGCAGTTTATCGGGCAGGGGTGAGTACGAGCAGTACTTC. It yields the protein CASSLSGRGEYEQYF.

The chain has TRBV6-1 and TRBJ1-5, with 8 positions matching TRBD1. The germline gives CDR1 MNHNS, CDR2 SASEGT. The CDR3 has 13 amino acids. V was clipped by 7 bases and J by 3 bases; unmatched bases: 2. For the CDR3, the DNA is TGTGCCAGCACAGGGGGCAACAATCAGCCCCAGCATTTT. This codes for CASTGGNNQPQHF.

The chain carries TRBV10-3 and TRBJ2-2; 7 nucleotides line up with TRBD1. The germline V gene encodes CDR1 ENHRY and CDR2 SYGVKD. J gave up 2 bases and V 7 bases, and 4 bases lay outside the gene matches. The CDR3 loop spans 14 amino acids. The CDR3 nucleotides read TGTGCCATCACAGGACAGGAAAACACCGGGGAGCTGTTTTTT. Translation gives CAITGQENTGELFF.

This chain connects TRBV23-1 to TRBJ1-1, with TRBD1 matching 8 bases. TRBV23-1 is designated an ORF whose function remains uncertain. This CDR3 has 13 amino acids. V lost 9 bases to trimming and J lost 1 base; unmatched junction nucleotides: 4. This chain's CDR3 is CARTGATNTEAFF. The CDR3 DNA is TGCGCCAGGACAGGGGCGACGAACACTGAAGCTTTCTTT.

V is TRBV7-8 and J is TRBJ2-3, with 8 bases aligning to TRBD2. V lost 5 bases to trimming and J lost 2 bases; unmatched junction nucleotides: 9. Germline V CDR1 and CDR2: SGHVS, FQNEAQ. The CDR3 consists of 16 residues. The CDR3 protein is CASSAITSGYTDTQYF. DNA of the CDR3: TGTGCCAGCAGCGCAATAACTAGCGGATACACAGATACGCAGTATTTT.

The rearrangement links TRBV28 to TRBJ2-6, with D possibly being TRBD1 (5 bases). V was clipped by 7 bases and J by 1 base, with 14 bases between them. This CDR3 comprises 16 residues. Germline-derived CDR1 and CDR2 are MDHEN and SYDVKM. The CDR3 DNA reads TGTGCCAGCAAGTTCCTTGGGGCTTCTGGGGCCAACGTCCTGACTTTC. Its translation: CASKFLGASGANVLTF.

This chain joins TRBV9 and TRBJ2-1, with D perhaps matching TRBD2 (6 bases). Germline CDR1 reads SGDLS; CDR2 reads YYNGEE. Between the trimmed V and J ends, which lost 0 bases and 2 bases, there was a span of 9 bases. This CDR3 has 15 amino acids. The CDR3 loop is CASSVAGEPYNEQFF. CDR3 bases: TGTGCCAGCAGCGTAGCGGGAGAGCCCTACAATGAGCAGTTCTTC.

This clone was counted once. CDR3 DNA: TGTGCCAGCAGCTTACAAAACTCTGGAAACACCATATATTTT. It specifies CASSLQNSGNTIYF. V is TRBV11-3 and J is TRBJ1-3; no definite D call. The CDR3 covers 14 residues. V was trimmed by 2 bases and J by 0 bases, leaving 5 bases between them. The germline CDR1 and CDR2 sequences are SGHNT and YENEEA.

This sequence joins TRBV10-3 and TRBJ1-5; D gene unclear. The CDR3 has 13 amino acids. V gave up 6 bases and J gave up 5 bases, with 11 bases separating them. CDR1 is ENHRY and CDR2 is SYGVKD in the germline V gene. Here the CDR3 reads CAIRNLGDQPQHF. The CDR3 DNA is TGTGCCATCAGAAATTTGGGCGATCAGCCCCAGCATTTT.

The V call is TRBV18, the J call TRBJ2-7, with D possibly matching TRBD2 (6 bases). Germline-derived CDR1 and CDR2 are KGHSH and LQKENI. The CDR3 runs to 14 residues. V gave up 3 bases and J gave up 5 bases, with 14 bases separating them. The CDR3 nucleotides are TGTGCCAGCTCACCGCCGGGACTGGCAAACGAGCAGTACTTC. This sequence encodes CASSPPGLANEQYF.

The chain carries TRBV10-3 and TRBJ2-7; D possibly corresponds to TRBD2 (6 bases). The CDR3 runs to 13 residues. V was clipped by 4 bases and J by 4 bases, with 11 bases between them. In germline, CDR1 is ENHRY, CDR2 SYGVKD. The CDR3 DNA is TGTGCCATCAGTGCCCGGGAGTCTTACGAGCAGTACTTC. Translating it yields CAISARESYEQYF.

The genes are TRBV27 and TRBJ2-1; tentatively, D is TRBD2 (6 bases). Per the germline V gene, CDR1 is MNHEY and CDR2 is SMNVEV (reference sequence). The CDR3 sequence is 13 residues long. V lost 4 bases, J lost 4 bases, and 8 bases lay in between. The DNA of the CDR3 is TGTGCCAGCAGTTCCAGCGGGTACAATGAGCAGTTCTTC. The encoded protein is CASSSSGYNEQFF.

The V gene is TRBV4-1, the J gene TRBJ2-1, with 8 nucleotides matching TRBD2. Looked up from germline, CDR1 is MGHRA and CDR2 is YSYEKL. Trimming removed 1 base from V and 8 bases from J; junction bases left unmatched: 10. The CDR3 contains 16 residues. CDR3 DNA: TGCGCCAGCAGCCAAGTCTGGACTAGCCCTCTTTATGAGCAGTTCTTC. Amino acids: CASSQVWTSPLYEQFF.

V is TRBV4-1 and J is TRBJ2-2; the D is unclear. CDR1 is MGHRA, CDR2 YSYEKL, per germline. Trimming pared 4 bases from V and 7 bases from J, leaving 7 bases between. The CDR3 has 12 amino acids. The CDR3, as DNA: TGCGCCAGCAGCCGGCATTACGGGGAGCTGTTTTTT. It translates to CASSRHYGELFF.

V gene TRBV11-1 combines with J gene TRBJ2-1; D is perhaps TRBD1 (5 bases). Trimming took off 1 base at V and 5 bases at J, with 9 bases between the two ends. The CDR3 runs to 14 residues. Per germline, CDR1 SGHAT and CDR2 FQDESV (reference sequence). The CDR3 sequence: CASSLGRQNNEQFF. CDR3 nucleotides: TGTGCCAGCAGCTTAGGCCGACAGAACAATGAGCAGTTCTTC.

The chain is built from TRBV21-1 and TRBJ2-7; the tabulated D call, TRBD1, remains unverified against the DNA. TRBV21-1 is tagged as a pseudogene. The CDR3 spans 13 residues. CDR3 sequence: CAIRDRERGEQYF. The CDR3 nucleotides read TGTGCCATCCGGGACAGGGAAAGGGGGGAGCAGTACTTC.

V and J are TRBV27 and TRBJ2-3; 7 positions match TRBD2. Unmatched junction bases numbered 4, after V lost 1 base and J lost 3 bases. CDR3 length: 15 residues. Germline values: CDR1 MNHEY, CDR2 SMNVEV (reference sequence). The CDR3 nucleotides read TGTGCCAGCAGTTTATGGGCGGGACTAACAGATACGCAGTATTTT. Its protein product is CASSLWAGLTDTQYF.